Here is one TCR beta chain with its context. Its antigen is not known. This record comes from a study of shared clonotypes between healthy human individuals. Findings and limits, study-wide: Memory subsets had estimated richness that was generally smaller than that of naive subsets. The researchers took only blood, and tissue repertoires probably look different. Rarefaction gave evidence that sorted-subset sequencing remained incomplete despite large depth.

V was pared by 5 bases and J by 8 bases, with 8 bases of the junction left unmatched. This CDR3 comprises 13 residues. Germline V gene sequence: CDR1 SEHNR, CDR2 FQNEAQ (reference sequence). Terminally differentiated effector memory CD45RA+ cells were excluded by CCR7 positive selection of CD45RO-negative cells. HIV-negative, healthy adults without recent acute infections or vaccinations were the donors. The data were produced by immunoSEQ multiplex PCR, yet TCRdb's version contains in-frame clones alone and is incomplete. The repertoire consists of about 650,000 clones, with roughly 95% occurring once and the leading ten covering 0.095% to 0.12%.

Input material: naive CD8+ T cells sorted from blood. This chain links TRBV7-9 with TRBJ1-2, with 7 bases identical to TRBD1. This clonotype was obtained from a young woman in good health. The CDR3, as DNA: TGTGCCAGCAGCACAGGACAGGTGCGAGGCTACACCTTC. It codes for CASSTGQVRGYTF.